One T cell receptor beta chain is described in this entry. Its target is not known. According to the study, genomic DNA was the template for TCR beta VDJ and CDR3 profiling. TCRdb recomputed calls from the reads with MiXCR, one row per CDR3 protein. The sample holds more than 45,000 distinct CDR3 sequences, roughly 69% seen once. This specimen belongs to a study of CD8+CD57+ T cells in acquired aplastic anemia. Whole-study context: Sorted CD4+ plus CD8+ cells gave DNA averaging approximately 2.9 ug. Healthy donor CD4+ cell samples had a mean of around 9.9 million reads.

From germline, CDR1 is DFQATT and CDR2 SNEGSKA (reference sequence). The CDR3 runs 13 residues. V gave up 1 base and J gave up 2 bases, with 9 bases separating them. Overall study results and limits: No significant difference in CD8+ Simpson's diversity was found between patients and controls. The same twenty-nine CD8+ CDR3 sequences occurred in patients and in controls.

The sequence derives from a human donor in good health, serving as a control. The chain uses TRBV20-1 and TRBJ2-7; tentatively, D is TRBD2 (5 bases). Sequences were obtained from sorted CD4+, CD8+, or CD8+CD57+ T cells (not recorded which) from PBMCs. This CDR3 reads CSARGAAAYEQYF. CDR3 DNA: TGCAGTGCTAGAGGGGCAGCGGCCTACGAGCAGTACTTC.